Listed here is a single T cell receptor beta chain. Its specificity is unknown. This sample stems from a study of cytomegalovirus exposure and HLA in healthy donors. Study-level results: No immune exposure information besides CMV serostatus was available. Segments of the TCR beta V type were, in most cases, productive about 90% or about 30% of the time in an earlier analysis. Researchers reported in a later analysis that common viral pathogens appeared linked to several top clusters.

CDR1 is SGHDT and CDR2 is YYEEEE in the germline V gene. The CDR3 is 14 amino acids. The V end lost 2 bases, the J end lost 8 bases, and 16 bases lay between the germline ends. The PCR ran on 60 Vbeta and 13 Jbeta primers. Using immunoSEQ multiplex PCR, the repertoire was profiled, and TCRdb retains in-frame clones only, with some absent. This table has 64,000 or so clones, roughly 87% appearing once. Input material: PBMCs. The rearrangement joins TRBV5-6 to TRBJ1-2; the D is unclear. The origin of this receptor is a female donor in good health and CMV-seronegative. DNA of the CDR3: TGTGCCAGCAGCTTAGGGAGTGGAGTTTTCGGCTACACCTTC. Translating it yields CASSLGSGVFGYTF.